These 11 T cell receptor beta chains came from one sample sequenced in a study of tissue T cells after allogeneic stem cell transplantation. The data were produced by immunoSEQ multiplex PCR, yet TCRdb's version contains in-frame clones alone and is incomplete. The table shows about 7,100 clones, with roughly two thirds occurring only once. Sequenced: blood. The receptors were gathered from a female BALB/c mouse in good health. Strain haplotype at MHC: H2-d.

Turning to this clone: Gene names refer to mouse genes. The read gets to within 1 residue of the CDR3 end, and the germline J gene fills in the rest. This chain links TRBV1 with TRBJ1-1; D is ambiguous. There are 12 residues in the CDR3. The germline V gene encodes CDR1 NSQYPW and CDR2 LRSPGD (reference sequence). V dropped 3 bases and J dropped 1 base, with 3 bases sitting between them. The sequenced CDR3 bases are TGCACCTGCAGTGCCAAAAACACAGAAGTCTTC. Its translation is CTCSAKNTEVF. The complete CDR3 sequence is CTCSAKNTEVFF.

This clone occurred a few times. All gene names here are mouse names. Read sequence stops 1 residue before the CDR3 end, and the germline J gene provides the missing end. J is TRBJ1-4 and V is TRBV5; possibly TRBD1 for D (6 bases). Trimming pared 0 bases from V and 4 bases from J, leaving 9 bases between. The V gene's germline CDR1 is LGHNA and CDR2 YNLKQL (reference sequence). This CDR3 has 15 amino acids. CDR3 DNA, as far as it was read: TGTGCCAGCAGCCAAGAGGGGGGCGACAACGAAAGATTATTT. As protein: CASSQEGGDNERLF. The entire CDR3 protein reads CASSQEGGDNERLFF.

Notes on this clone: Mouse names are used for the genes. With the read ending 1 residue before the CDR3 end, the germline J gene is used to fill in that end. The rearrangement uses TRBV17 and TRBJ1-1; 9 nucleotides line up with TRBD1. Trimming removed 6 bases from V and 1 base from J; junction bases left unmatched: 0. This CDR3 region has 13 residues. In germline, CDR1 is MNHDT, CDR2 YYDKIL. Partial CDR3 DNA: TGTGCTAGCAGGGACAGGGGGAACACAGAAGTCTTC. It translates to CASRDRGNTEVF. In full, the CDR3 is CASRDRGNTEVFF.

In regard to this clone: Mouse gene names apply. The read ends 1 residue before the CDR3 terminus; that terminus is restored from the germline J gene. This rearrangement joins TRBV15 to TRBJ1-2; no clear D gene. In germline, CDR1 is SGHND, CDR2 FRSKSL. The ends were cut back, 4 bases at V and 1 base at J, with 10 bases in the middle. The CDR3 is made up of 14 amino acids. The DNA read from the CDR3 is TGTGCCAGCAGTTCCCTTGTCGAAAACTCCGACTACACC. This gives the protein CASSSLVENSDYT. The whole CDR3 sequence reads CASSSLVENSDYTF.

Worth noting for this clone: Genes here carry mouse names. The read ends 1 residue early relative to the CDR3; the germline J gene fills the gap. V and J are TRBV29 and TRBJ2-2; D possibly uses TRBD1 or TRBD2 (5 bases each). The CDR3 loop spans 12 amino acids. Germline V lookup: CDR1 MSHET, CDR2 SYDVDS. V shed 2 bases and J shed 7 bases, with 5 bases lying between them. CDR3 bases read: TGTGCTAGCAGTTTAGGGGGCGGGCAGCTCTAC. Translation: CASSLGGGQLY. The full-length CDR3 reads as CASSLGGGQLYF.

Comment on this clone: Genes and germline are mouse. The read falls 1 residue short of the CDR3 end, and the missing part is taken from the germline J gene. The gene calls are TRBV1 and TRBJ2-1, with 7 bases lining up with TRBD1. The germline V gene has CDR1 NSQYPW and CDR2 LRSPGD (reference sequence). This CDR3 is built from 14 residues. The V segment lost 4 bases and the J segment 4 bases; nucleotides outside the gene matches: 4. The sequenced CDR3 bases are TGCACCTGCAGTGGCCGGGACAGATATGCTGAGCAGTTC. Its translation is CTCSGRDRYAEQF. The complete CDR3 protein is CTCSGRDRYAEQFF.

Comments on this clone: These gene names are mouse names. The read ends 1 residue shy of where the CDR3 ends; the end is completed using the germline J gene. The chain is built from TRBV31 and TRBJ2-2; 7 positions agree with TRBD1. CDR1 and CDR2 (germline): GKSSPN, SITVG. CDR3 length: 14 amino acids. The J segment lost 0 bases and the V segment lost 5 bases, leaving 3 bases of the junction unmatched. The DNA read from the CDR3 is TGTGCCTGGGCTGGGACAGCAAACACCGGGCAGCTCTAC. As protein: CAWAGTANTGQLY. Given in full, the CDR3 is CAWAGTANTGQLYF.

Worth noting for this clone: Gene labels here are mouse ones. The read is 1 residue too short to cover the CDR3 end, so that end is filled in from the germline J gene. The chain is built from TRBV5 and TRBJ1-4; D may be TRBD1 (5 bases). Germline values: CDR1 LGHNA, CDR2 YNLKQL (reference sequence). V gave up 0 bases and J gave up 5 bases, with 13 bases separating them. The CDR3 contains 16 residues. CDR3 DNA, as far as it was read: TGTGCCAGCAGCCAAGATCCAGGGAAGGAAAACGAAAGATTATTT. It yields the protein CASSQDPGKENERLF. The complete CDR3 reads CASSQDPGKENERLFF.

This clone was observed a handful of times. The germline and genes are mouse ones. The CDR3 end is not reached by the read, which stops 1 residue before it; the germline J gene fills it in. V and J are TRBV13-2 and TRBJ2-1; TRBD2 matches at 7 bases. Germline loops: CDR1 NNHNN, CDR2 SYGAGS (reference sequence). The CDR3 extends over 15 amino acids. V was clipped by 2 bases and J by 0 bases; unmatched bases: 2. The CDR3 reads CASGETGANYAEQFF. CDR3 DNA, as far as it was read: TGTGCCAGCGGTGAAACTGGGGCTAACTATGCTGAGCAGTTC.

This clone occurred a few times. Gene names follow the mouse nomenclature. The read ends 1 residue early relative to the CDR3; the germline J gene fills the gap. The J gene is TRBJ1-4, the V gene TRBV19; no definite D call. V shed 6 bases and J shed 2 bases, with 8 bases lying between them. The CDR3 is made up of 13 amino acids. Germline lookup yields CDR1 FNHDT and CDR2 SITEND (reference sequence). The CDR3 protein is CASNAGSNERLFF. The CDR3 bases that were read are TGTGCCAGCAATGCAGGATCCAACGAAAGATTATTT.

A remark on this clone: Gene names are mouse gene names. The read finishes 1 residue shy of the CDR3 end, and the germline J gene is used to complete it. The chain joins TRBV13-2 to TRBJ1-1; D is perhaps TRBD1 (5 bases). From germline, CDR1 is NNHNN and CDR2 SYGAGS (reference sequence). Trimming removed 2 bases from V and 8 bases from J, with 7 bases in between. The length of the CDR3 is 11 residues. CDR3 loop: CASGEAGEVFF. CDR3 DNA (partial): TGTGCCAGCGGTGAGGCAGGGGAAGTCTTC.